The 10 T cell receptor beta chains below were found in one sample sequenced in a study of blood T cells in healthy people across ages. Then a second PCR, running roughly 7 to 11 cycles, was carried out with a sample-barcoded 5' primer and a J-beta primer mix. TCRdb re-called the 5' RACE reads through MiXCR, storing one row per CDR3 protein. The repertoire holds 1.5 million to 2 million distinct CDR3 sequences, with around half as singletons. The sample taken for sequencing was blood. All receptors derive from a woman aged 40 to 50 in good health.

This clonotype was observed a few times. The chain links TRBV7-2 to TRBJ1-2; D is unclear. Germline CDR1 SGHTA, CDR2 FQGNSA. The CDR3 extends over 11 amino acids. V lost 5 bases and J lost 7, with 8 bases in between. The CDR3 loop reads CASSLHGGYTF. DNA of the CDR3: TGTGCCAGCAGCCTCCACGGTGGCTACACCTTC.

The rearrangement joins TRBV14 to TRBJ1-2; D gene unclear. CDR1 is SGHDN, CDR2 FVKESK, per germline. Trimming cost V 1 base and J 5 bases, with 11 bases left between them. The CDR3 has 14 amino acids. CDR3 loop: CASSQVPRKYGYTF. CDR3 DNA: TGTGCCAGCAGCCAAGTACCCAGAAAATATGGCTACACCTTC.

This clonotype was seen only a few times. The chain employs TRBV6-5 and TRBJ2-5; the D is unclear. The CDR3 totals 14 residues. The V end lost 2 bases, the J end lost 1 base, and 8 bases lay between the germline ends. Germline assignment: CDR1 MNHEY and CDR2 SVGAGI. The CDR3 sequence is CASSYTTTQETQYF. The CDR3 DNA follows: TGTGCCAGCAGTTACACTACTACCCAAGAGACCCAGTACTTC.

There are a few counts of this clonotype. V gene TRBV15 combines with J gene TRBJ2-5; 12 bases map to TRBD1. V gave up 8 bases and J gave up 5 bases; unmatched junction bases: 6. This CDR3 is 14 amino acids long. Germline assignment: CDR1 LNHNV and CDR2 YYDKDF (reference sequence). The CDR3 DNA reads TGTGCCACCGGGACAGGGGGCACTTCGGAGACCCAGTACTTC. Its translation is CATGTGGTSETQYF. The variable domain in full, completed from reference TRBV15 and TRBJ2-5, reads DAMVIQNPRYQVTQFGKPVTLSCSQTLNHNVMYWYQQKSSQAPKLLFHYYDKDFNNEADTPDNFQSRRPNTSFCFLDIRSPGLGDTAMYLCATGTGGTSETQYFGPGTRLLVL.

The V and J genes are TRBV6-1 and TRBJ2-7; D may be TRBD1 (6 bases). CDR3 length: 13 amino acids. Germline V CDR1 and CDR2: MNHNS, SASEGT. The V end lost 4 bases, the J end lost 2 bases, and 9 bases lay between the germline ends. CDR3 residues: CASSGQATYEQYF. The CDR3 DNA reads TGTGCCAGCAGTGGACAGGCGACCTACGAGCAGTACTTC.

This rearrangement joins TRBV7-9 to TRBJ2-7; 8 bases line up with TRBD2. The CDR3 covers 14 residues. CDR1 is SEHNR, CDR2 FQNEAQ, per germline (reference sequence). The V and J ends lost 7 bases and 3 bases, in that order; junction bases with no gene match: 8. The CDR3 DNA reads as TGTGCCAGCATGGCGGGGGGCTCCCACTACGAGCAGTACTTC. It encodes CASMAGGSHYEQYF.

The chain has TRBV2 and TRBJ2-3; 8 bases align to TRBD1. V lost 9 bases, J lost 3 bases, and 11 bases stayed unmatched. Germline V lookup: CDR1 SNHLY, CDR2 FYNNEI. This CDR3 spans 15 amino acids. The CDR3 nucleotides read TGTGCCAGTGGGAGGACAGGGAGTGAAACAGATACGCAGTATTTT. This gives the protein CASGRTGSETDTQYF. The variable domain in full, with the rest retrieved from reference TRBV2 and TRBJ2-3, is EPEVTQTPSHQVTQMGQEVILRCVPISNHLYFYWYRQILGQKVEFLVSFYNNEISEKSEIFDDQFSVERPDGSNFTLKIRSTKLEDSAMYFCASGRTGSETDTQYFGPGTRLTVL.

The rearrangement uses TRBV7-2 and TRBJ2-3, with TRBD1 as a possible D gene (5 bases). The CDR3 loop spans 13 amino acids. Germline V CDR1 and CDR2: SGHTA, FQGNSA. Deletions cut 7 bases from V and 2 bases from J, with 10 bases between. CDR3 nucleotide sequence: TGTGCCAGCACTCGCAGGGTCACAGATACGCAGTATTTT. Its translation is CASTRRVTDTQYF.

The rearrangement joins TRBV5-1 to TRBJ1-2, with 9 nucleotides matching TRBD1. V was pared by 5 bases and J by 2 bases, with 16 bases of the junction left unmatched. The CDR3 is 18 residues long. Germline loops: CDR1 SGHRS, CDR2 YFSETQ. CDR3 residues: CASSCRPRDRVRNYGYTF. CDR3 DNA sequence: TGCGCCAGCAGTTGCCGGCCCCGGGACAGGGTGAGGAACTATGGCTACACCTTC.

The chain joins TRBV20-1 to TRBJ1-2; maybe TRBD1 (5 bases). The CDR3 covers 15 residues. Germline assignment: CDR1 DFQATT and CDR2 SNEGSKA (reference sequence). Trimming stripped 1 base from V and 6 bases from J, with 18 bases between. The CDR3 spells CSARVPAGFYNGYTF. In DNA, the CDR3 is TGCAGTGCTAGAGTCCCGGCAGGGTTTTATAATGGCTACACCTTC.